The rows below give T cell receptor beta chains drawn from one sample of a study of identical twins' blood T cells. A single record per CDR3 protein comes from TCRdb applying MiXCR to the 5' RACE reads. The repertoire holds 350,000 to 400,000 distinct CDR3 sequences, with 25% to 35% as singletons. Sequences were obtained from PBMCs. The receptors come from a woman between 18 and 50 years old in good health. CDR3s include the opening cysteine and the closing phenylalanine or tryptophan. D genes are given only for firm matches. Some rows mark clone size as missing; the rest say once, few, many or name a class of expanded clone.

V: TRBV7-3; size: -; D: -; J: TRBJ1-1; CDR3: CASNLRGRTEAFF; DNA: TGTGCCAGCAACTTAAGGGGGAGGACTGAAGCTTTCTTT
V: TRBV27; size: -; D: -; J: TRBJ1-1; CDR3: CASSSLPPGNTEAFF; DNA: TGTGCCAGCAGTTCCCTTCCCCCGGGGAACACTGAAGCTTTCTTT
V: TRBV21-1; size: -; D: -; J: TRBJ1-2; CDR3: CASSKAAGYTF; DNA: TGTGCCAGCAGCAAAGCGGCTGGCTACACCTTC
V: TRBV7-2; size: -; D: TRBD2; J: TRBJ2-1; CDR3: CASSLGLAQEQFF; DNA: TGTGCCAGCAGCTTAGGACTAGCCCAAGAGCAGTTCTTC
V: TRBV20-1; size: -; D: -; J: TRBJ2-2; CDR3: CSARDALGGGELFF; DNA: TGCAGTGCTAGAGATGCCCTCGGAGGCGGGGAGCTGTTTTTT
V: TRBV7-2; size: few; D: -; J: TRBJ2-7; CDR3: CASSVSRGLNYEQYF; DNA: TGTGCCAGCAGCGTATCGCGGGGGCTGAACTACGAGCAGTACTTC
V: TRBV24-1; size: -; D: -; J: TRBJ1-5; CDR3: CATSDFPRAGNQPQHF; DNA: TGTGCCACCAGTGATTTTCCCAGGGCGGGCAATCAGCCCCAGCATTTT
V: TRBV6-6; size: -; D: TRBD2; J: TRBJ2-3; CDR3: CASSYGGGAVDTQYF; DNA: TGTGCCAGCAGTTACGGCGGGGGGGCCGTAGATACGCAGTATTTT
V: TRBV10-3; size: -; D: -; J: TRBJ1-5; CDR3: CATRGGVNQPQHF; DNA: TGTGCCACCCGTGGGGGGGTCAATCAGCCCCAGCATTTT
V: TRBV7-9; size: -; D: TRBD1; J: TRBJ1-1; CDR3: CASSLVTGDAFF; DNA: TGTGCCAGCAGCTTAGTAACAGGGGACGCTTTCTTT
V: TRBV30; size: -; D: -; J: TRBJ1-1; CDR3: CACLIQGIAAFF; DNA: TGTGCCTGCCTGATCCAGGGGATCGCAGCTTTCTTT
V: TRBV27; size: -; D: TRBD1; J: TRBJ1-3; CDR3: CAGSLGGGGNTVYF; DNA: TGTGCCGGCAGTTTAGGGGGCGGCGGAAACACCGTATATTTT
V: TRBV3-1; size: -; D: -; J: TRBJ1-2; CDR3: CASSQDRTWSYGYTF; DNA: TGTGCCAGCAGCCAAGATCGAACGTGGAGCTATGGCTACACCTTC
V: TRBV20-1; size: -; D: TRBD1; J: TRBJ1-1; CDR3: CSAGTGGGYTEAFF; DNA: TGCAGTGCTGGAACAGGGGGCGGGTACACTGAAGCTTTCTTT
V: TRBV12-3/TRBV12-4; size: -; D: TRBD2; J: TRBJ2-1; CDR3: CASSSSVGTGVGTSGRARGMKQFF; DNA: TGTGCCAGCAGCTCGAGCGTCGGTACAGGGGTCGGGACTAGCGGGAGGGCACGGGGAATGAAGCAGTTCTTC
V: TRBV18; size: few; D: -; J: TRBJ1-5; CDR3: CASSPQGWGNQPQHF; DNA: TGTGCCAGCTCACCTCAGGGGTGGGGGAATCAGCCCCAGCATTTT
V: TRBV27; size: -; D: -; J: TRBJ1-1; CDR3: CASPRPGDTEAFF; DNA: TGTGCCAGCCCGCGCCCCGGGGACACTGAAGCTTTCTTT
V: TRBV20-1; size: -; D: -; J: TRBJ2-1; CDR3: CSAKGGPSSYNEQFF; DNA: TGCAGTGCTAAAGGGGGGCCCTCCTCCTACAATGAGCAGTTCTTC
V: TRBV11-2; size: -; D: -; J: TRBJ1-3; CDR3: CASSPLGDRGNTIYF; DNA: TGTGCCAGCAGCCCCCTGGGAGATCGGGGAAACACCATATATTTT
V: TRBV2; size: -; D: -; J: TRBJ2-4; CDR3: CASSEALPTVAKNIQYF; DNA: TGTGCCAGCAGTGAAGCGCTACCGACAGTAGCCAAAAACATTCAGTACTTC
V: TRBV7-6; size: -; D: -; J: TRBJ1-6; CDR3: CASSLRGADNSPLHF; DNA: TGTGCCAGCAGCCTCAGAGGAGCTGATAATTCACCCCTCCACTTT
V: TRBV5-1; size: -; D: -; J: TRBJ2-1; CDR3: CASSARDSFYNEQFF; DNA: TGCGCCAGCAGCGCCCGGGACTCGTTCTACAATGAGCAGTTCTTC
V: TRBV11-2; size: few; D: -; J: TRBJ2-2; CDR3: CAAMGAGELFF; DNA: TGTGCCGCGATGGGGGCCGGGGAGCTGTTTTTT
V: TRBV3-1; size: -; D: TRBD2; J: TRBJ2-7; CDR3: CASSQASGYEQYF; DNA: TGTGCCAGCAGCCAAGCTAGCGGCTACGAGCAGTACTTC
V: TRBV20-1; size: -; D: -; J: TRBJ1-2; CDR3: CSARLSVGFLIYGCTF; DNA: TGCAGTGCTAGGTTGTCTGTGGGGTTCTTAATCTATGGCTGCACCTTC
V: TRBV19; size: -; D: -; J: TRBJ1-2; CDR3: CASSIARQNGYTF; DNA: TGTGCCAGTAGTATAGCCCGGCAGAATGGCTACACCTTC
V: TRBV19; size: few; D: TRBD1; J: TRBJ1-3; CDR3: CASGTGGNTIYF; DNA: TGTGCCAGTGGGACAGGTGGAAACACCATATATTTT
V: TRBV29-1; size: few; D: TRBD1; J: TRBJ1-1; CDR3: CSVAPQGAGTEAFF; DNA: TGCAGCGTTGCCCCGCAGGGGGCGGGCACTGAAGCTTTCTTT
V: TRBV7-2; size: few; D: TRBD2; J: TRBJ2-1; CDR3: CASRRTSGANYNEQFF; DNA: TGTGCCAGCAGACGGACTAGCGGAGCAAATTACAATGAGCAGTTCTTC
V: TRBV7-9; size: few; D: -; J: TRBJ1-5; CDR3: CASSTTGKRQPQHF; DNA: TGTGCCAGCAGTACCACAGGGAAGCGGCAGCCCCAGCATTTT
V: TRBV5-6; size: -; D: -; J: TRBJ2-2; CDR3: CASSLPPVYGELFF; DNA: TGTGCCAGCAGCTTGCCCCCTGTGTACGGGGAGCTGTTTTTT
V: TRBV29-1; size: many; D: -; J: TRBJ1-2; CDR3: CSVEGEPGEVYGYTF; DNA: TGCAGCGTTGAAGGGGAACCAGGGGAGGTCTATGGCTACACCTTC
V: TRBV9; size: few; D: -; J: TRBJ1-1; CDR3: CASTEAFF; DNA: TGTGCCAGCACTGAAGCTTTCTTT
V: TRBV6-5; size: -; D: -; J: TRBJ2-1; CDR3: CASSAMDNEQFF; DNA: TGTGCCAGCTCTGCGATGGACAATGAGCAGTTCTTC
V: TRBV5-6; size: few; D: -; J: TRBJ1-4; CDR3: CASSLYTKEKLFF; DNA: TGTGCCAGCAGCTTGTACACGAAAGAAAAACTGTTTTTT
V: TRBV20-1; size: -; D: TRBD1; J: TRBJ1-2; CDR3: CSATGGAGYTF; DNA: TGCAGTGCCACAGGGGGAGCCGGCTACACCTTC
V: TRBV5-1; size: many; D: -; J: TRBJ2-2; CDR3: CASSSAEEVGELFF; DNA: TGCGCCAGCAGCTCGGCAGAGGAGGTCGGGGAGCTGTTTTTT
V: TRBV5-5; size: few; D: -; J: TRBJ2-1; CDR3: CASEVRGAYNEQFF; DNA: TGTGCCAGCGAGGTCCGGGGGGCTTACAATGAGCAGTTCTTC
V: TRBV10-2; size: -; D: -; J: TRBJ1-5; CDR3: CASSTKRPHPQHF; DNA: TGCGCCAGCAGTACGAAGCGCCCTCACCCCCAGCATTTT
V: TRBV20-1; size: -; D: -; J: TRBJ1-2; CDR3: CSASTGPGYTF; DNA: TGCAGTGCGTCCACAGGGCCTGGCTACACCTTC
V: TRBV7-9; size: -; D: TRBD2; J: TRBJ2-1; CDR3: CASSLDDGRAIEQFF; DNA: TGTGCCAGCAGCTTAGACGACGGGAGGGCTATTGAGCAGTTCTTC